Following are 7 T cell receptor beta chains from one sample sequenced in a study of blood T cell repertoires in COVID-19. Profiled with immunoSEQ multiplex PCR; TCRdb holds only in-frame clones, not every one. The data hold hundreds of thousands of clones, with about nine tenths observed a single time. Specimen: peripheral blood. The receptor source for this set is a man between 60 and 75 years old who had recovered from COVID-19.

The chain couples TRBV4-1 to TRBJ1-5, with TRBD1 matching over 8 bases. Germline trimming cut 0 bases from V and 2 bases from J; bases unmatched to any gene: 6. This CDR3 has 17 amino acids. Germline V gene data show CDR1 as MGHRA and CDR2 as YSYEKL. The chain's CDR3 is CASSQDWAGGGNQPQHF. The CDR3 DNA reads as TGCGCCAGCAGCCAAGATTGGGCAGGGGGCGGCAATCAGCCCCAGCATTTT.

J is TRBJ2-7 and V is TRBV3-1 (or the pseudogene TRBV3-2); D perhaps matches TRBD2 (6 bases). Germline CDR1 LGHDT, CDR2 YNNKEL (reference sequence). The germline V and J ends were trimmed by 4 bases and 0 bases, with 16 bases remaining between them. CDR3 length: 16 amino acids. This CDR3 is CASSRRSGLSSYEQYF. CDR3 DNA sequence: TGTGCCAGCAGCCGCCGGTCGGGACTTAGCTCCTACGAGCAGTACTTC.

The chain joins TRBV25-1 to TRBJ1-3; D possibly corresponds to TRBD1 (5 bases). V lost 8 bases and J lost 2, with 13 bases in between. Per the germline V gene, CDR1 is MGHDK and CDR2 is SYGVNS. The CDR3 is 14 amino acids. CDR3 sequence (DNA): TGTGCCAGCTCGGGGGACCTGGCTGGAAACACCATATATTTT. Protein: CASSGDLAGNTIYF.

This clone appeared a single time. This sequence joins TRBV5-1 and TRBJ2-1, with 7 bases matching TRBD2. The J segment lost 0 bases and the V segment lost 0 bases, leaving 0 bases of the junction unmatched. The CDR3 has 15 amino acids. Germline V gene data show CDR1 as SGHRS and CDR2 as YFSETQ. CDR3 protein: CASSLGGSSYNEQFF. DNA of the CDR3: TGCGCCAGCAGCTTGGGCGGGAGCTCCTACAATGAGCAGTTCTTC.

The chain couples TRBV28 to TRBJ1-1, with a possible D match to TRBD1 (6 bases). The CDR3 extends over 15 amino acids. CDR1 and CDR2 (germline): MDHEN, SYDVKM. V was trimmed by 5 bases and J by 5 bases, leaving 18 bases between them. In nucleotides, the CDR3 is TGTGCCAGCAGTCCGCCTGGGGGGGGCAGAACTGAAGCTTTCTTT. It translates to CASSPPGGGRTEAFF. The whole variable domain, filled in from reference TRBV28 and TRBJ1-1, reads DVKVTQSSRYLVKRTGEKVFLECVQDMDHENMFWYRQDPGLGLRLIYFSYDVKMKEKGDIPEGYSVSREKKERFSLILESASTNQTSMYLCASSPPGGGRTEAFFGQGTRLTVV.

This sequence joins TRBV9 and TRBJ2-1, with D possibly TRBD1 on 7 matching bases. CDR3 length: 18 residues. The V and J ends lost 0 bases and 0 bases respectively, with 16 bases between them. The germline V gene has CDR1 SGDLS and CDR2 YYNGEE. The chain's CDR3 is CASSVEEGALFSYNEQFF. Written as DNA, the CDR3 is TGTGCCAGCAGCGTAGAGGAGGGGGCACTGTTCTCCTACAATGAGCAGTTCTTC.

This chain joins TRBV10-3 and TRBJ1-2, with 8 bases lining up with TRBD1. V was pared by 0 bases and J by 6 bases, with 6 bases of the junction left unmatched. The CDR3 contains 15 residues. Germline loops: CDR1 ENHRY, CDR2 SYGVKD. CDR3 sequence: CAISESTGARHGYTF. The CDR3 DNA sequence: TGTGCCATCAGTGAGTCGACAGGGGCGAGGCATGGCTACACCTTC.